These T cell receptor beta chains were read from a single sample in a study of blood T cell repertoires in COVID-19. Sequencing used immunoSEQ multiplex PCR; TCRdb keeps in-frame clones, though not all of them. In the table there are 120,000 or so clones, approximately 83% of which are singletons. Sequencing input: peripheral blood. These receptors came from an older man with active or convalescent COVID-19. The CDR3 runs from the conserved cysteine through the conserved F or W. D genes are given only for firm matches. The size field is filled for only some rows; it gives once, few, many or a size class.

TRBV7-9	-	-	TRBJ1-2	TGTGCCAGCAGCTTAGCGGGGAGGAGGGGCTACACCTTC	CASSLAGRRGYTF
TRBV10-3	-	TRBD2	TRBJ2-1	TGTGCCATCAGTGTCGGTGGCCCGCTAGCGGGGGGGGCTGAGCAGTTCTTC	CAISVGGPLAGGAEQFF
TRBV19	-	TRBD2	TRBJ2-4	TGTGCCAGTAGTAGTGCGGGGGGCGGAAACATTCAGTACTTC	CASSSAGGGNIQYF
TRBV7-2	few	TRBD2	TRBJ2-3	TGTGCCAGCAGCTTAGAGGGACTAGTCTTCACAGATACGCAGTATTTT	CASSLEGLVFTDTQYF
TRBV2	once	-	TRBJ2-7	TGTGCCAGCAAGGAGAGCTCCTACGAGCAGTACTTC	CASKESSYEQYF
TRBV10-1	-	TRBD1	TRBJ2-5	TGCGCCAGCATTGGGGACCGATTGACAGGGTTTGACTGGGAGACCCAGTACTTC	CASIGDRLTGFDWETQYF
TRBV23-1	-	TRBD1	TRBJ1-5	TGCGCCAGCAGTCAGTGCGGACAGGGAAATCAGCCCCAGCATTTT	CASSQCGQGNQPQHF
TRBV5-5	-	TRBD1	TRBJ1-1	TGTGCCAGCAGTTTACAGGGGGCGCGAGGGACTGAAGCTTTCTTT	CASSLQGARGTEAFF
TRBV5-6	-	-	TRBJ1-2	TGTGCCAGCAGCCCCCTAGCAGGAATTAACTATGGCTACACCTTC	CASSPLAGINYGYTF
TRBV6-2/TRBV6-3	-	-	TRBJ1-1	TGTGCCAGCAGTTACTCCCTGACAGATTGGAACACTGAAGCTTTCTTT	CASSYSLTDWNTEAFF
TRBV7-9	-	-	TRBJ2-7	TGTGCCAGCAGCTCAACAGGGATAGCTACGAACGAGCAGTACTTC	CASSSTGIATNEQYF
TRBV2	-	TRBD2	TRBJ2-3	TGTGCCAGCAGTTACACAGGACTAGCGGGAGGGCCGGGTACGCAGTATTTT	CASSYTGLAGGPGTQYF
TRBV7-8	-	-	TRBJ2-1	TGTGCCAGCAGCAAGACAGAGTCCTACAATGAGCAGTTCTTC	CASSKTESYNEQFF
TRBV10-3	many	TRBD2	TRBJ2-1	TGTGCCATCAGTGAGACTAGCGGGAGTCGGAATGAGCAGTTCTTC	CAISETSGSRNEQFF
TRBV5-1	-	TRBD2	TRBJ2-3	TGCGCCAGCACCTACAGGACTAGCGGGAGCACAGATACGCAGTATTTT	CASTYRTSGSTDTQYF
TRBV5-1	-	TRBD1	TRBJ2-5	TGCGCCAGCAGCTTGGGGGACAGAAACCTCCAAGAGACCCAGTACTTC	CASSLGDRNLQETQYF
TRBV5-5	once	TRBD1	TRBJ1-5	TGTGCCAGCAGCTTGGGGACAGGGTTTGTGGTTCAGCCCCAGCATTTT	CASSLGTGFVVQPQHF
TRBV19	-	-	TRBJ1-3	TGTGCCAGTAGTATTATGGCGGCGAACACCATATATTTT	CASSIMAANTIYF
TRBV14	-	-	TRBJ2-2	TGTGCCAGCAGCCAAGACAGGGCTGGGGAGCTGTTTTTT	CASSQDRAGELFF
TRBV24-1	-	TRBD1	TRBJ2-3	TGTGCCACCAGGGGGACAGGGACAGATACGCAGTATTTT	CATRGTGTDTQYF
TRBV7-2	-	-	TRBJ2-5	TGTGCCAGCAGCTCCGGGACTGGAGCGGAGACCCAGTACTTC	CASSSGTGAETQYF
TRBV10-3	-	TRBD1	TRBJ1-4	TGTGCCATCAGTGAGTTAGGGACAGGGATGGAAAAACTGTTTTTT	CAISELGTGMEKLFF
TRBV30	-	-	TRBJ1-2	TGTGCCTGGAACGGCGTCGGGGGTCGGGGCTATGGCTACACCTTC	CAWNGVGGRGYGYTF
TRBV7-2	once	-	TRBJ2-5	TGTGCCAGCAGCTTCCCGCTAGGCCAAGAGACCCAGTACTTC	CASSFPLGQETQYF
TRBV5-5	few	TRBD1	TRBJ1-3	TGTGCCAGCAGCTTAGGACAGGGGATTCTCTCTGGAAACACCATATATTTT	CASSLGQGILSGNTIYF
TRBV4-2	-	-	TRBJ1-2	TGTGCCAGCAGCCAAGATTGGCAGGGCGGCTATGGCTACACCTTC	CASSQDWQGGYGYTF
TRBV7-6	-	-	TRBJ1-2	TGTGCCAGCAGCCCCGCAGGGTATTATGGCTACACCTTC	CASSPAGYYGYTF
TRBV30	-	-	TRBJ1-5	TGTGCCTGGAGCCCCTACCGGGGACAAATGGCCCGGGGCAATCAGCCCCAGCATTTT	CAWSPYRGQMARGNQPQHF
TRBV10-3	-	TRBD2	TRBJ2-3	TGTGCCATCAACGGGCTAGCGGGCGAACTAATGGGGCCAGATACGCAGTATTTT	CAINGLAGELMGPDTQYF
TRBV5-5	-	TRBD2	TRBJ2-5	TGTGCCAGCAGCTTGGGCGGGAGGTGGGAGACCCAGTACTTC	CASSLGGRWETQYF
TRBV12-3/TRBV12-4	-	TRBD2	TRBJ2-5	TGTGCCAGCAGTTTTAGGGGACTACAAATTTACTTC	CASSFRGLQIYF
TRBV7-3	-	-	TRBJ2-3	TGTGCCAGCAGCTTAACGGGGGGAACAGATACGCAGTATTTT	CASSLTGGTDTQYF
TRBV28	-	-	TRBJ1-5	TGTGCCAGCAGTTCACCTCAGACTGGGTATAGCAATCAGCCCCAGCATTTT	CASSSPQTGYSNQPQHF
TRBV19	-	TRBD1	TRBJ1-5	TGTGCCAGTAGAAAGGACAGGGGAGGTATTGATAATCAGCCCCAGCATTTT	CASRKDRGGIDNQPQHF
TRBV6-1	-	TRBD2	TRBJ2-2	TGTGCCAGCAGTGAAGGGAGGGGAGGGGTCACCGGGGAGCTGTTTTTT	CASSEGRGGVTGELFF
TRBV7-2	-	TRBD2	TRBJ2-7	TGTGCCAGCAGCTTAGTTATCGGCGGGGGTCGCGAGCAGTACTTC	CASSLVIGGGREQYF
TRBV14	few	-	TRBJ2-3	TGTGCCAGCAGCCAAGATCGGGGTAGCAGATTCACAGATACGCAGTATTTT	CASSQDRGSRFTDTQYF
TRBV10-2	-	-	TRBJ1-6	TGCGCCAGCAGTGAGTCGGGCAGGGGTGATAATTCACCCCTCCACTTT	CASSESGRGDNSPLHF
TRBV5-1	-	-	TRBJ1-5	TGCGCCAGCAGCTTGGACAGCAATAGCAATCAGCCCCAGCATTTT	CASSLDSNSNQPQHF
TRBV19	few	-	TRBJ1-1	TGTGCCAGTAGTATCCTCCTAGGGAGGGAAGCTTTCTTT	CASSILLGREAFF